Below are 5 T cell receptor beta chains sequenced from a single sample in a study of response to subunit inactivated influenza vaccine. TCRdb re-analysed the RT-PCR reads in MiXCR, keeping a single row per CDR3 protein. The sample shows about 700,000 distinct CDR3 sequences, about 15% of them seen only once. The specimen was PBMCs from blood, collected around 15 days before vaccination. The receptors originated from a man between 50 and 59 years old who received an inactivated influenza vaccine.

This rearrangement joins TRBV12-3 or TRBV12-4 to TRBJ2-1; 10 positions agree with TRBD2. CDR3 length: 14 residues. The V gene end was trimmed by 6 bases and the J gene end by 10 bases; junction bases not matched to a gene: 9. The CDR3 protein is CASRTGLAYLEQFF. CDR3 DNA: TGTGCCAGCAGGACGGGACTAGCGTATCTCGAGCAGTTCTTC.

This clonotype was detected a few times. V and J are TRBV3-1 and TRBJ2-7; 8 nucleotides align to TRBD1. Per germline, CDR1 LGHDT and CDR2 YNNKEL (reference sequence). J lost 4 bases, V lost 4 bases, and 9 bases had no gene match. The CDR3 has 15 residues. The CDR3 nucleotides are TGTGCCAGCAGCCCCGACAGGGGAGGAAAATACGAGCAGTACTTC. Translation: CASSPDRGGKYEQYF.

The V call is TRBV27, the J call TRBJ2-1, with TRBD2 matching over 7 bases. Germline CDR1 MNHEY, CDR2 SMNVEV (reference sequence). The CDR3 totals 16 residues. J lost 0 bases, V lost 6 bases, and 8 bases had no gene match. The CDR3 reads CASSDFERGSYNEQFF. CDR3 in DNA: TGTGCCAGCAGCGACTTCGAGCGGGGCTCCTACAATGAGCAGTTCTTC.

The rearrangement joins TRBV14 to TRBJ1-1; tentative D call: TRBD1 (5 bases). The CDR3 runs to 17 residues. Trimming removed 4 bases at V and 4 bases at J, with 22 bases between. Germline V gene sequence: CDR1 SGHDN, CDR2 FVKESK. The CDR3 is CASSPPFPQTASTEAFF. CDR3 coding DNA: TGTGCCAGCAGCCCTCCGTTTCCACAGACAGCCTCCACTGAAGCTTTCTTT. The full variable domain, rest sourced from reference TRBV14 and TRBJ1-1, is EAGVTQFPSHSVIEKGQTVTLRCDPISGHDNLYWYRRVMGKEIKFLLHFVKESKQDESGMPNNRFLAERTGGTYSTLKVQPAELEDSGVYFCASSPPFPQTASTEAFFGQGTRLTVV.

This clonotype was counted between two and nine times. This chain uses TRBV6-6 with TRBJ2-1, with D tentatively TRBD1 (5 bases). Looked up from germline, CDR1 is MNHNY and CDR2 is SVGAGI (reference sequence). CDR3 size: 12 residues. Trimming pared 4 bases from V and 10 bases from J, leaving 11 bases between. The CDR3: CASSLTDMEQFF. In DNA form, the CDR3 reads TGTGCCAGCAGTTTGACAGACATGGAGCAGTTCTTC.